The clone carrying this T cell receptor (beta chain) was counted once. Its antigen is currently unknown. The protocol was immunoSEQ multiplex PCR, while the TCRdb copy is restricted to in-frame clones and leaves out a portion. The table shows 60,000 to 85,000 clones, with roughly 86% occurring only once. The data stem from a study of OX40 agonist ivuxolimab in advanced cancers. Overall study: Prior therapy, whether anti-PD-1, anti-PD-L1 or anti-CTLA-4, was allowed, and roughly 40% had some.

The J segment lost 8 bases and the V segment lost 6 bases, leaving 8 bases of the junction unmatched. The CDR3 runs 15 residues. From germline, CDR1 is SEHNR and CDR2 FQNEAQ (reference sequence). The study's findings and limits: In the 0.1-3.0 mg/kg groups, partial responders showed among the lowest expansion. Expanded clones were, on average, more numerous in CD8+ T cells than in CD4+.

The source is an adult with an advanced solid tumor such as melanoma, head and neck, liver or kidney cancer. The chain combines TRBV7-9 with TRBJ1-4; TRBD1 matches at 11 bases. The sequenced sample was CD4+ or CD8+ T cells sorted from blood, obtained in a trial of the OX40 agonist ivuxolimab. The CDR3 nucleotides read TGTGCCAGCAGTTTCGGACAGGGGGCAAGAGAAAAACTGTTTTTT. Its protein is CASSFGQGAREKLFF.